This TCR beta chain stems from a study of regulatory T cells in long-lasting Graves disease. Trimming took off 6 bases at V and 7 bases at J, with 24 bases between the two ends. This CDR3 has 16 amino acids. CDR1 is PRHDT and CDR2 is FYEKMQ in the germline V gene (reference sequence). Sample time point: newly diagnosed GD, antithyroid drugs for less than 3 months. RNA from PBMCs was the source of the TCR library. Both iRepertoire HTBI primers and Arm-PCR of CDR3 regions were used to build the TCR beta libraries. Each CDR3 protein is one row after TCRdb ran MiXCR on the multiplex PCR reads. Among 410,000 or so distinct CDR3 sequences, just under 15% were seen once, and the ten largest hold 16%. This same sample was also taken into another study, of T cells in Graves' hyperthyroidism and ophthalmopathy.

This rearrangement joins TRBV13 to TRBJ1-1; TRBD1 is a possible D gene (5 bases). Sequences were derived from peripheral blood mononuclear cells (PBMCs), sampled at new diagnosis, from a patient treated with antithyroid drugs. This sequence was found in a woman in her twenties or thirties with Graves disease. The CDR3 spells CASRVGGLMLLGEAFF. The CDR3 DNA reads TGTGCCAGCAGGGTGGGGGGACTTATGCTTTTAGGTGAAGCTTTCTTT.